The source of this T cell receptor beta chain is a study of beta chain features in type 1 diabetes. Whole-study context: Patient and healthy donor groups were alike in age, gender and cell yields.

As for this clone: Its cognate antigen is unknown.

Study findings and constraints: Compared with healthy donors, patients appeared to share more similar naive, central memory and regulatory TCRB repertoires. Moderate yet significant TCRB CDR3 shortening was seen in Type 1 diabetes patients in all four CD4+ subsets. The analysis here could not establish whether HLA type shapes TCRB rearrangement.

Investigators reverse transcribed all isolated RNA, so they sequenced expressed TCRB transcripts. This table comes from immunoSEQ multiplex PCR, and its TCRdb copy is limited to in-frame clones, with some not included. This table holds over 200,000 clones, roughly 10% found once. This TCR was recovered from a man in his thirties or forties with type 1 diabetes. The sample was naive CD4+ T cells from blood.

The CDR3 sequence is CASSLVAGGETQYF. The CDR3, as DNA: TGTGCCAGCAGCTTAGTAGCGGGGGGAGAGACCCAGTACTTC. This chain links TRBV7-8 with TRBJ2-5; TRBD2 matches 10 bases. Looked up from germline, CDR1 is SGHVS and CDR2 is FQNEAQ. The CDR3 spans 14 residues. Trimming removed 1 base from V and 4 bases from J; junction bases left unmatched: 0.